The source of this T cell receptor (beta chain) is a study of T cell changes during pregnancy in multiple sclerosis. The CDR3 runs to 16 residues. Unmatched junction bases numbered 5, after V lost 2 bases and J lost 0 bases. Germline V gene lookup returns CDR1 SGHVS and CDR2 FNYEAQ. Profiling relied on immunoSEQ multiplex PCR, and the TCRdb table lists in-frame clones only, not all of them. Among roughly 84,000 clones, about 94% were seen once, and the ten largest hold 1.3% to 1.5%. This clonotype was obtained from a female donor in good health, enrolled as a control in a pregnancy study. The gene calls are TRBV7-6 and TRBJ2-3, with 7 positions matching TRBD2. The source material was peripheral blood, sampled in the third trimester of pregnancy. This CDR3 is CASSLNPSGSTDTQYF. CDR3 in DNA: TGTGCCAGCAGCTTAAACCCTAGCGGTAGCACAGATACGCAGTATTTT. Using reference TRBV7-6 and TRBJ2-3 for the parts outside the CDR3, the full variable domain is GAGVSQSPRYKVTKRGQDVALRCDPISGHVSLYWYRQALGQGPEFLTYFNYEAQQDKSGLPNDRFSAERPEGSISTLTIQRTEQRDSAMYRCASSLNPSGSTDTQYFGPGTRLTVL.